The 31 T cell receptor beta chains listed next were all sequenced from one sample in a study of blood T cell repertoires in COVID-19. Sequencing was performed with immunoSEQ multiplex PCR; in TCRdb, only in-frame clones are kept and a portion is missing. The data contain over 70,000 clones, about 85% of them singletons. Material: peripheral blood. Every receptor here comes from a man aged 55-75 years with COVID-19, enrolled during active disease.

The chain recombines TRBV18 with TRBJ2-2; 7 bases line up with TRBD1. V shed 4 bases, J shed 6 bases, and the junction held 8 bases outside the gene matches. This CDR3 has 15 residues. CDR1 is KGHSH and CDR2 is LQKENI in the germline V gene. CDR3 nucleotides: TGTGCCAGCTCACTTCAGCGTCAGGGGGCCGGGGAGCTGTTTTTT. Translating it yields CASSLQRQGAGELFF.

The table lists this clone with a few counts. The chain uses TRBV28 and TRBJ1-5, with D tentatively TRBD1 (5 bases). CDR1 and CDR2 from the germline V gene are MDHEN and SYDVKM. The V end was cut by 5 bases, the J end by 4 bases, with 15 bases between. The CDR3 has 15 amino acids. The CDR3 is CASSLQPGINQPQHF. For the CDR3, the DNA is TGTGCCAGCAGTCTCCAACCAGGGATTAATCAGCCCCAGCATTTT. The full variable domain, completed using reference TRBV28 and TRBJ1-5, is DVKVTQSSRYLVKRTGEKVFLECVQDMDHENMFWYRQDPGLGLRLIYFSYDVKMKEKGDIPEGYSVSREKKERFSLILESASTNQTSMYLCASSLQPGINQPQHFGDGTRLSIL.

This clone was seen at least ten times. The chain uses TRBV29-1 and TRBJ1-2; D may be TRBD1 (5 bases). CDR1 SQVTM and CDR2 ANQGSEA come from the germline V gene. V lost 3 bases to trimming and J lost 4 bases, with 12 bases between them. The CDR3 is 13 amino acids. CDR3 amino acids: CSVDAPRGYGYTF. Here the CDR3 DNA reads TGCAGCGTTGACGCCCCTAGGGGCTATGGCTACACCTTC.

The J gene is TRBJ2-5, the V gene TRBV11-2; 15 nucleotides agree with TRBD2. CDR1 SGHAT and CDR2 FQNNGV come from the germline V gene. This CDR3 contains 19 residues. Losses at the gene ends were 3 bases for V and 2 bases for J; bases not matched to a gene: 10. The CDR3 region has the DNA TGTGCCAGCAGCTTGGGGGGACTAGCGGGAGGAAAAGGGCAAGAGACCCAGTACTTC. Translating it yields CASSLGGLAGGKGQETQYF.

This clone showed up just a few times. V gene TRBV5-4 combines with J gene TRBJ2-7; 10 nucleotides align to TRBD2. The J segment lost 2 bases and the V segment lost 0 bases, leaving 5 bases of the junction unmatched. CDR3 length: 16 amino acids. The germline gives CDR1 SGHNT, CDR2 YYREEE (reference sequence). The CDR3 DNA reads as TGTGCCAGCAGCTTGGTACTAGCGGGAAATACCTACGAGCAGTACTTC. Translating it yields CASSLVLAGNTYEQYF.

The gene calls are TRBV18 and TRBJ2-3, with 12 bases that match TRBD2. The trim removed 6 bases at V and 6 bases at J, leaving 13 bases unmatched. Germline CDR1 KGHSH, CDR2 LQKENI. CDR3 length: 17 amino acids. The CDR3 spells CASSAGTSGLGEDTQYF. The DNA for the CDR3 is TGTGCCAGCTCGGCCGGGACTAGCGGGTTGGGAGAGGATACGCAGTATTTT.

The chain has TRBV5-4 and TRBJ1-2; TRBD1 might be the D (5 bases). The CDR3 has 15 residues. The V end was cut by 5 bases, the J end by 3 bases, with 17 bases between. Germline CDR1 is SGHNT and CDR2 is YYREEE (reference sequence). CDR3 sequence: CASSTRTRWDYGYTF. For the CDR3, the DNA is TGTGCCAGCAGTACCCGGACAAGGTGGGACTATGGCTACACCTTC.

A single count supports this clone. The chain has TRBV5-4 and TRBJ2-7; 7 bases map to TRBD1. In germline, CDR1 is SGHNT, CDR2 YYREEE (reference sequence). The CDR3 covers 16 residues. Trimming at V came to 4 bases and at J to 0 bases, leaving 10 bases not matched to a gene. The DNA for the CDR3 is TGTGCCAGCAGCCGGGCCGGGACAGCGATCTCCTACGAGCAGTACTTC. Its translation is CASSRAGTAISYEQYF.

The J gene is TRBJ1-3, the V gene TRBV21-1. TRBV21-1 is deemed a pseudogene. This CDR3 has 14 amino acids. The DNA of the CDR3 is TGTGCCAGCAGTCTCCTAAGTGGTGGAAACACCATATATTTT. It codes for CASSLLSGGNTIYF.

The chain uses TRBV18 and TRBJ2-2, with 9 bases aligning to TRBD1. The CDR3 has 15 residues. Trimming took 3 bases from V and 3 from J; bases not matched to a gene: 2. Germline CDR1 is KGHSH and CDR2 is LQKENI. The CDR3 DNA reads TGTGCCAGCTCACCGACAGGGGGGGACACCGGGGAGCTGTTTTTT. Its translation is CASSPTGGDTGELFF.

The rearrangement links TRBV29-1 to TRBJ1-5, with D tentatively TRBD1 (5 bases). Trimming removed 5 bases at V and 3 bases at J, with 14 bases between. Germline V gives CDR1 SQVTM, CDR2 ANQGSEA. This CDR3 region has 14 residues. CDR3: CSVLTGMDNQPQHF. The DNA of the CDR3 is TGCAGCGTTCTAACAGGTATGGACAATCAGCCCCAGCATTTT.

The chain combines TRBV2 with TRBJ1-3; D is perhaps TRBD1 (6 bases). The V and J ends lost 5 bases and 0 bases respectively, with 17 bases between them. Germline lookup yields CDR1 SNHLY and CDR2 FYNNEI. The CDR3 contains 17 residues. The CDR3 reads CASSKQGGRYSGNTIYF. As DNA, the CDR3 is TGTGCCAGCAGTAAACAGGGCGGAAGGTACTCTGGAAACACCATATATTTT.

This sequence joins TRBV28 and TRBJ2-3; the match to TRBD2 covers 11 bases. Germline V gene sequence: CDR1 MDHEN, CDR2 SYDVKM. This CDR3 has 13 amino acids. Trimming at V came to 3 bases and at J to 14 bases, leaving 7 bases not matched to a gene. The chain's CDR3 is CASSFLAGGPPYF. The CDR3 region has the DNA TGTGCCAGCAGTTTCCTAGCGGGGGGTCCGCCGTATTTT. Variable domain in full (rest from reference TRBV28 and TRBJ2-3): DVKVTQSSRYLVKRTGEKVFLECVQDMDHENMFWYRQDPGLGLRLIYFSYDVKMKEKGDIPEGYSVSREKKERFSLILESASTNQTSMYLCASSFLAGGPPYFGPGTRLTVL.

The V gene is TRBV7-7, the J gene TRBJ2-5; 11 nucleotides agree with TRBD2. In germline, CDR1 is SSHAT, CDR2 FNYEAQ (reference sequence). This CDR3 has 16 residues. Germline trimming cut 2 bases from V and 4 bases from J; bases unmatched to any gene: 6. This CDR3 is CASSLRVLAGGETQYF. The CDR3 nucleotides are TGTGCCAGCAGCTTAAGGGTCCTAGCGGGAGGAGAGACCCAGTACTTC.

The chain carries TRBV18 and TRBJ2-1; 8 positions match TRBD1. This CDR3 comprises 15 residues. The germline V gene has CDR1 KGHSH and CDR2 LQKENI. V was clipped by 5 bases and J by 3 bases; unmatched bases: 6. The CDR3 protein is CASSEQGEIYNEQFF. In DNA, the CDR3 is TGTGCCAGCTCAGAACAGGGGGAAATCTACAATGAGCAGTTCTTC.

Written as DNA, the CDR3 is TGTGCCAGTCGAGAACAGGACAGGGAAAATTCACCCCTCCACTTT. It yields the protein CASREQDRENSPLHF. The chain employs TRBV2 and TRBJ1-6, with TRBD1 matching 8 bases. The germline gives CDR1 SNHLY, CDR2 FYNNEI. V lost 9 bases, J lost 7 bases, and 11 bases stayed unmatched. The CDR3 covers 15 residues.

The gene calls are TRBV7-9 and TRBJ1-4; 9 nucleotides match TRBD1. Germline CDR1 is SEHNR and CDR2 is FQNEAQ (reference sequence). This CDR3 region has 14 residues. The J segment lost 5 bases and the V segment lost 5 bases, leaving 3 bases of the junction unmatched. CDR3: CASSPDRGNEKLFF. The CDR3 DNA follows: TGTGCCAGCAGCCCAGACAGGGGGAATGAAAAACTGTTTTTT.

CDR3 sequence reads: CASSGLDRSSYNEQFF. CDR3 nucleotide sequence: TGTGCCAGCAGTGGCTTGGACAGGAGCTCCTACAATGAGCAGTTCTTC. The chain carries TRBV6-1 and TRBJ2-1; 7 nucleotides line up with TRBD1. The junction had 6 bases not matched to a gene; V was cut back by 4 bases and J by 0 bases. The CDR3 has 16 amino acids. Germline V gene data show CDR1 as MNHNS and CDR2 as SASEGT.

This chain uses TRBV19 with TRBJ2-1; TRBD2 agrees at 10 bases. The junction had 1 base not matched to a gene; V was cut back by 3 bases and J by 5 bases. The CDR3 runs 14 residues. Germline-derived CDR1 and CDR2 are LNHDA and SQIVND (reference sequence). CDR3 sequence: CASSILAGDNEQFF. The CDR3, as DNA: TGTGCCAGTAGTATCCTAGCGGGAGACAATGAGCAGTTCTTC.

J is TRBJ1-1 and V is TRBV19; 9 bases match TRBD1. The germline V gene has CDR1 LNHDA and CDR2 SQIVND (reference sequence). V was clipped by 5 bases and J by 1 base; unmatched bases: 8. CDR3 size: 16 residues. The chain's CDR3 is CASSPRTGETNTEAFF. The CDR3 coding sequence is TGTGCCAGTAGTCCAAGGACAGGGGAAACGAACACTGAAGCTTTCTTT.

The chain employs TRBV3-1 (or the pseudogene TRBV3-2) and TRBJ1-5; D is unresolved. V was cut by 3 bases and J by 4 bases, with 13 bases left in between. The CDR3 covers 15 residues. The germline V gene encodes CDR1 LGHDT and CDR2 YNNKEL (reference sequence). DNA for the CDR3: TGTGCCAGCAGCCAGGCGACGGGAAATAATCAGCCCCAGCATTTT. Residues: CASSQATGNNQPQHF.

The rearrangement links TRBV21-1 to TRBJ2-7; TRBD1, as called in the table, went unchecked against the DNA. TRBV21-1 is marked as a pseudogene. This CDR3 has 15 residues. CDR3 region: CASSKLTRAAYEQYF. The CDR3 DNA sequence: TGTGCCAGCAGCAAATTAACCAGGGCAGCCTACGAGCAGTACTTC.

This clone was detected only once. V usage is TRBV19 and J usage is TRBJ2-7, with D possibly matching TRBD2 (6 bases). The V gene lost 2 bases and the J gene lost 3 bases, with 14 bases spanning the gap. Germline V gives CDR1 LNHDA, CDR2 SQIVND (reference sequence). The CDR3 has 15 residues. CDR3 DNA sequence: TGTGCCAGTAGTATACGGGCGGGGAGAGGCTACGAGCAGTACTTC. This codes for CASSIRAGRGYEQYF.

The chain couples TRBV2 to TRBJ1-1, with TRBD1 matching 9 bases. Trimming took 9 bases from V and 4 from J; bases not matched to a gene: 6. CDR1 is SNHLY and CDR2 is FYNNEI in the germline V gene. The CDR3 covers 13 residues. CDR3 in DNA: TGTGCCAGTATACAGGGGGCGAGCACTGAAGCTTTCTTT. Its protein product is CASIQGASTEAFF. The whole variable domain, remainder taken from reference TRBV2 and TRBJ1-1, is EPEVTQTPSHQVTQMGQEVILRCVPISNHLYFYWYRQILGQKVEFLVSFYNNEISEKSEIFDDQFSVERPDGSNFTLKIRSTKLEDSAMYFCASIQGASTEAFFGQGTRLTVV.

The chain has TRBV7-3 and TRBJ1-4; D not certain. The length of the CDR3 is 16 residues. Per the germline V gene, CDR1 is SGHTA and CDR2 is FQGTGA. V lost 1 base and J lost 1, with 10 bases in between. CDR3 protein: CASSLNPPGTNEKLFF. The CDR3 DNA reads TGTGCCAGCAGCTTAAACCCTCCGGGAACTAATGAAAAACTGTTTTTT.

This clone was picked up a small number of times. The chain uses TRBV28 and TRBJ2-7; 7 bases match TRBD1. Trimming removed 6 bases from V and 5 bases from J; junction bases left unmatched: 10. Germline loops: CDR1 MDHEN, CDR2 SYDVKM. This CDR3 has 14 residues. The CDR3 region has the DNA TGTGCCAGCAGACGGACAGGTCTGTCCGACGAGCAGTACTTC. Translated, it gives CASRRTGLSDEQYF.

This clone was found a few times. In the same sample, other DNA sequences code for this CDR3. The chain employs TRBV4-2 and TRBJ2-2; 9 bases fit TRBD2. The CDR3 totals 19 residues. J was trimmed by 1 base and V by 2 bases; bases with no gene match: 11. The germline gives CDR1 LGHNA, CDR2 YNFKEQ. In nucleotides, the CDR3 is TGTGCCAGCAGCCAATGGGGACTCGCGGGGGGGCGGAACACCGGGGAGCTGTTTTTT. It yields the protein CASSQWGLAGGRNTGELFF.

The chain is built from TRBV21-1 and TRBJ2-3; TRBD2, the table's D call, lacks a check against the DNA. TRBV21-1 is a listed pseudogene. The CDR3 length is 9 residues. The CDR3 DNA sequence: TGTGCCGCGACAGATACGCAGTATTTT. It is translated as CAATDTQYF.

The rearrangement joins TRBV28 to TRBJ1-2; the D gene is possibly TRBD1 (6 bases). CDR1 and CDR2 (germline): MDHEN, SYDVKM. The CDR3 is made up of 14 amino acids. V lost 4 bases, J lost 8 bases, and 17 bases lay in between. CDR3: CASSSGQLDWGYTF. Written as DNA, the CDR3 is TGTGCCAGCAGTTCCGGACAGCTGGATTGGGGCTACACCTTC.

The chain carries TRBV28 and TRBJ2-7; 7 bases map to TRBD1. From germline, CDR1 is MDHEN and CDR2 SYDVKM. The V gene end was trimmed by 6 bases and the J gene end by 2 bases; junction bases not matched to a gene: 10. This CDR3 comprises 15 residues. The CDR3 region has the DNA TGTGCCAGCAGCCCCCAGGGACAGTCGCCCTACGAGCAGTACTTC. This translates into CASSPQGQSPYEQYF.

CDR3 loop: CASSRWTGTTGELFF. Here the CDR3 DNA reads TGTGCCAGCAGCCGGTGGACAGGGACCACCGGGGAGCTGTTTTTT. The chain uses TRBV14 and TRBJ2-2, with TRBD1 matching over 8 bases. After removal of 4 bases from V and 4 bases from J, the junction contained 5 bases not matched to a gene. The length of the CDR3 is 15 residues. CDR1 SGHDN and CDR2 FVKESK come from the germline V gene.